This entry concerns a single T cell receptor beta chain. Its matching antigen is unknown. This sample is drawn from a study of T cell responses to AZD1222 COVID-19 vaccine. Study results and caveats: The study found Spike-specific TCR breadth and depth rose after two AZD1222 doses. The study identified only five to seven AZD1222 recipients as seropositive at baseline. Reports say nearly half of spike-specific TCRs go after unmutated variant regions. Dominant at 160-218 and 743-854, vaccine-associated CD4 TCRs also spanned spike.

V dropped 5 bases and J dropped 5 bases, with 16 bases sitting between them. CDR3 length equals 15 residues. Germline loops: CDR1 SGHTA, CDR2 FQGTGA. Method: immunoSEQ multiplex PCR; TCRdb's copy keeps in-frame clones and lacks some. Of about 150,000 clones in the sample, more than 85% were seen once. Specimen: peripheral blood, collected after recovery from COVID-19. This clonotype originated in an adult who had recovered from COVID-19. The chain uses TRBV7-3 and TRBJ2-1; D is perhaps TRBD2 (7 bases). The chain's CDR3 is CASSPGRGIHNEQFF. The CDR3 DNA follows: TGTGCCAGCAGCCCTGGGAGGGGGATTCACAATGAGCAGTTCTTC.